The TCR beta chain described here comes from a study of molecular identifiers for immune sequencing clone quantification. MiXCR, applied by TCRdb to the PCR reads, yields one record per CDR3 protein. The sample includes around 70,000 distinct CDR3 sequences, about 18% of them seen just once. The CDR3 runs 14 residues. Germline CDR1 reads GTSNPN; CDR2 reads SVGIG (reference sequence). After removal of 5 bases from V and 7 bases from J, the junction contained 8 bases not matched to a gene. The sample holds many counts of this clonotype. V and J are TRBV30 and TRBJ2-1; 10 bases align to TRBD2. This receptor was obtained from a human donor in good health. Some libraries in this study had Jurkat cell RNA spiked in. Specimen: naive CD8+ T cells from blood, with Jurkat cell RNA spiked in. Subset reported: FACS-sorted CD8+CD4-CCR7+CD45RA+ naive T cells. The CDR3 protein is CAWAEGLAQNEQFF. In DNA, the CDR3 is TGTGCCTGGGCCGAGGGACTAGCGCAAAATGAGCAGTTCTTC.